This TCR beta chain was profiled in a study of human T cells and chemical hapten exposure. V dropped 7 bases and J dropped 0 bases, with 29 bases sitting between them. The CDR3 runs 19 residues. In germline, CDR1 is DFQATT, CDR2 SNEGSKA (reference sequence). This clonotype occurred many times. Time point specified: patch test 2, 6 weeks after DPC sensitization. Regarding treatment: therapeutic diphenylcyclopropenone sensitization with weekly scalp DPC. Unique molecular identifiers were linked by the library to individual cDNA molecules. TCRdb fed the RACE reads into MiXCR, producing one record per CDR3 protein. The sample lists some 350,000 distinct CDR3 sequences, about 6.3% seen once, with more than 5.5% in the top ten.

The clonotype was recovered from a woman aged 18-29 years with alopecia areata. Some clones in this sample may be carry-over from other donors' samples. The rearrangement links TRBV20-1 to TRBJ2-3; D unresolved. Sequenced material: whole blood, taken in connection with sensitization to the hapten diphenylcyclopropenone (DPC). In DNA, the CDR3 is TGCAGTGTTTGGAACGACTGGGAATACTATCTACCCAGCACAGATACGCAGTATTTT. This encodes CSVWNDWEYYLPSTDTQYF.